The 9 T cell receptor beta chains reported below all come from one sample, sequenced in a study of blood T cells in healthy people across ages. It was with a sample-barcoded 5' primer and a J-beta primer mix that a second PCR of roughly 7 to 12 cycles was run. TCRdb called the 5' RACE reads again in MiXCR, with one record for every CDR3 protein. The sample has roughly 800,000 distinct CDR3 sequences, 58% seen once. The sequenced material came from blood. The receptor set was obtained from a man aged 25-40 years in good health.

A few counts support this clonotype. CDR3 amino acids: CASSLGEFYNEQFF. CDR3 nucleotide sequence: TGTGCCAGCAGTTTAGGGGAATTTTACAATGAGCAGTTCTTC. The rearrangement links TRBV12-3 or TRBV12-4 to TRBJ2-1; no definite D call. The CDR3 has 14 amino acids. Trimming left V 1 base short and J 4 bases short, with 8 bases between.

This rearrangement joins TRBV28 to TRBJ2-1, with D perhaps matching TRBD1 or TRBD2 (5 bases each). CDR3 size: 14 residues. CDR1 and CDR2 from the germline V gene are MDHEN and SYDVKM. V shed 8 bases and J shed 4 bases, with 15 bases lying between them. The CDR3 loop reads CASQGDLGYNEQFF. The CDR3 nucleotides read TGTGCCAGCCAGGGAGATTTAGGGTACAATGAGCAGTTCTTC.

J is TRBJ1-2 and V is TRBV7-9, with 7 bases matching TRBD1. V dropped 5 bases and J dropped 8; count of bases not matched to a gene: 11. Germline CDR1 SEHNR, CDR2 FQNEAQ (reference sequence). The CDR3 sequence is 14 residues long. The CDR3 DNA sequence: TGTGCCAGCAGCGTTGACAGGGCGCGGCTCGGCTACACCTTC. Its protein product is CASSVDRARLGYTF.

The V and J genes are TRBV10-2 and TRBJ2-5, with D hard to call. This CDR3 comprises 12 residues. V lost 6 bases and J lost 11, with 16 bases in between. The germline CDR1 and CDR2 sequences are WSHSY and SAAADI. CDR3 in DNA: TGCGCCAGCAGGGCCGAGAAGGGCTGGCAGTACTTC. This translates into CASRAEKGWQYF.

Notes on this clonotype: Germline and junction disagree at one end, which may indicate a read error. The CDR3: CASSETGSLNSPLHF. DNA for the CDR3: TGCGCCAGCAGCGAGACAGGGTCCCTGAATTCGCCCCTCCACTTT. This chain links TRBV5-1 with TRBJ1-6, with 7 bases that match TRBD1. Germline V gene sequence: CDR1 SGHRS, CDR2 YFSETQ. This CDR3 spans 15 amino acids.

The genes are TRBV20-1 and TRBJ1-2; no clear D. The V and J ends lost 5 bases and 5 bases respectively, with 15 bases between them. The V gene's germline CDR1 is DFQATT and CDR2 SNEGSKA (reference sequence). CDR3 length equals 13 residues. CDR3 sequence reads: CSALLATRYGYTF. The CDR3 nucleotides are TGCAGTGCTCTCTTAGCGACTCGATATGGCTACACCTTC.

The chain combines TRBV19 with TRBJ2-7; 8 bases map to TRBD2. Germline CDR1 LNHDA, CDR2 SQIVND (reference sequence). The junction had 7 bases not matched to a gene; V was cut back by 3 bases and J by 6 bases. The CDR3 totals 14 residues. In nucleotides, the CDR3 is TGTGCCAGTAGTATCGAGCGGGAGTCCCCCGAGCAGTACTTC. Translated, it gives CASSIERESPEQYF.

The chain couples TRBV9 to TRBJ2-3; TRBD1 matches at 10 bases. The trim removed 1 base at V and 6 bases at J, leaving 5 bases unmatched. The CDR3 spans 15 residues. Germline V gene lookup returns CDR1 SGDLS and CDR2 YYNGEE. The chain's CDR3 is CASSVRQGADDTQYF. The DNA of the CDR3 is TGTGCCAGCAGCGTACGACAGGGGGCCGATGATACGCAGTATTTT.

This clonotype was seen more than once but under ten times. V and J are TRBV11-2 and TRBJ2-3, with TRBD2 matching over 7 bases. Losses at the gene ends were 0 bases for V and 0 bases for J; bases not matched to a gene: 3. The CDR3 contains 16 residues. Germline CDR1 is SGHAT and CDR2 is FQNNGV. The CDR3 bases are TGTGCCAGCAGCTTAGATCCCGGGGGGAGCACAGATACGCAGTATTTT. Translated: CASSLDPGGSTDTQYF.